This TCR beta chain was found in a study of T cell changes during pregnancy in multiple sclerosis. Germline values: CDR1 SGHRS, CDR2 YFSETQ. This CDR3 is built from 14 residues. With 2 bases clipped from V and 5 bases from J, the junction kept 6 bases outside the gene matches. Measured with immunoSEQ multiplex PCR; TCRdb has only the in-frame clones, and not every one. The data hold 50,000 or so clones, with around 94% observed a single time. This receptor was taken from a female donor with multiple sclerosis, enrolled in a pregnancy study. The genes are TRBV5-1 and TRBJ2-7; 8 bases align to TRBD1. This sample comprised CD4+ T cells from peripheral blood mononuclear cells, obtained before pregnancy. The CDR3 loop reads CASSLTGQGNEQYF. CDR3 in DNA: TGCGCCAGCAGCTTAACTGGACAGGGTAACGAGCAGTACTTC.